The rows below give T cell receptor beta chains drawn from one sample of a study of CD8 T cells in ankylosing spondylitis. TCRdb fed the 5' RACE reads into MiXCR, producing one record per CDR3 protein. The table includes about 540,000 distinct CDR3 sequences, approximately 11% detected once. The source material was blood, either unsorted or a sorted T cell fraction (not recorded which). These receptors all come from a male donor with ankylosing spondylitis. Both conserved end residues are part of each CDR3. The D gene is left open where the match is weak. Size tells how often a clone was seen (once, few, many) or the class of an expanded clone, and some rows leave it out.

J gene | clone size | V gene | D gene | CDR3 DNA | CDR3 protein
TRBJ2-5 | few | TRBV15 | TRBD1 | TGTGCCACCAGCAGAGATCGGGCAGGGGGAGAGACCCAGTACTTC | CATSRDRAGGETQYF
TRBJ2-3 | few | TRBV5-1 | NA | TGCGCCAGCCGGATGATGGATACGCAGTATTTT | CASRMMDTQYF
TRBJ2-7 | few | TRBV29-1 | NA | TGCAGCGTTCTACGAGGGTGGGAGCAGTACTTC | CSVLRGWEQYF
TRBJ2-2 | many | TRBV20-1 | TRBD2 | TGCAGTGCTCAAAGCGGGGCAACGAACACCGGGGAGCTGTTTTTT | CSAQSGATNTGELFF
TRBJ1-1 | NA | TRBV19 | NA | TGTGCCAGTAGCCCTGTGGGCCAGATGAACACTGAAGCTTTCTTT | CASSPVGQMNTEAFF
TRBJ2-5 | NA | TRBV18 | NA | TGTGCCAGCTCGGTGTTCCAAGAGACCCAGTACTTC | CASSVFQETQYF
TRBJ2-2 | many | TRBV3-1 | NA | TGTGCCAGCAGCCAAGATTATAACACCGGGGAGCTGTTTTTT | CASSQDYNTGELFF
TRBJ2-2 | few | TRBV5-5 | TRBD2 | TGTGCCAGCAGCCTTGACCGGGGGGTAGACACCGGGGAGCTGTTTTTT | CASSLDRGVDTGELFF
TRBJ2-7 | NA | TRBV6-2/TRBV6-3 | NA | TGTGCCAGCAGTTACTCCGGGACTCCAAAAGAGCAGTACTTC | CASSYSGTPKEQYF
TRBJ1-1 | many | TRBV5-1 | NA | TGCGCCAGCAGCTTGGGCTCGGACACTGAAGCTTTCTTT | CASSLGSDTEAFF
TRBJ2-1 | many | TRBV15 | NA | TGTGCCACCAGCACCCGATTCGAGGGGAATGAGCAGTTCTTC | CATSTRFEGNEQFF
TRBJ2-1 | many | TRBV24-1 | NA | TGTGCCACCAGTGATTCCCTGCGCCAAGAAAACAATGAGCAGTTCTTC | CATSDSLRQENNEQFF
TRBJ2-1 | few | TRBV30 | NA | TGTGCCTGGAGTCCGGTAGCGACCTACAATGAGCAGTTCTTC | CAWSPVATYNEQFF
TRBJ1-1 | NA | TRBV29-1 | NA | TGCAGCGCAGTGACAGTGACTGAAGCTTTCTTT | CSAVTVTEAFF
TRBJ1-2 | NA | TRBV2 | TRBD1 | TGTGCCAGCAGTGTAGACAGGGGGCAGGGCTACACCTTC | CASSVDRGQGYTF
TRBJ1-2 | few | TRBV6-2/TRBV6-3 | NA | TGTGCCAGCAGTCTCCTCGGGACGCCCGGCTATGGCTACACCTTC | CASSLLGTPGYGYTF
TRBJ2-5 | few | TRBV7-9 | NA | TGTGCCAGCAGCTCCCAGGGTTGGGCAGAGACCCAGTACTTC | CASSSQGWAETQYF
TRBJ2-5 | NA | TRBV12-3/TRBV12-4 | NA | TGTGCCAGCAGTCCTACAGGGTTTGGAGAGACCCAGTACTTC | CASSPTGFGETQYF
TRBJ2-7 | NA | TRBV20-1 | TRBD2 | TGCAGTGCCACACTAGCGGGAGCTTACGAGCAGTACTTC | CSATLAGAYEQYF
TRBJ2-2 | few | TRBV7-8 | TRBD1 | TGTGCCAGCAGCTTAGTTCAGGGGGCCGTTGGCGGGGAGCTGTTTTTT | CASSLVQGAVGGELFF
TRBJ2-1 | NA | TRBV11-2 | NA | TGTGCCAGCAGCTTACCCAGGGACCCCTACAATGAGCAGTTCTTC | CASSLPRDPYNEQFF
TRBJ2-3 | many | TRBV2 | TRBD2 | TGTGCCAGCAGTTGGCGGGAGGCGGGAGATACGCAGTATTTT | CASSWREAGDTQYF
TRBJ1-5 | NA | TRBV12-3/TRBV12-4 | NA | TGTGCCAGCACCGCCAGGTCAGGGGCCTATAGCAATCAGCCCCAGCATTTT | CASTARSGAYSNQPQHF
TRBJ2-1 | NA | TRBV19 | NA | TGTGCCAGTAGTACCGTAGCAGACGGCTACAATGAGCAGTTCTTC | CASSTVADGYNEQFF
TRBJ1-2 | NA | TRBV29-1 | NA | TGCAGCGTTCGGGGGACTCGCGGCTACACCTTC | CSVRGTRGYTF
TRBJ1-4 | NA | TRBV5-1 | NA | TGCGCCAGCAGCTTGGTATCAGGGGCAACTAATGAAAAACTGTTTTTT | CASSLVSGATNEKLFF
TRBJ1-2 | few | TRBV3-1 | TRBD1 | TGTGCCAGCAGCCATCCCGCGGAGGGGGCTCGGTATGGCTACACCTTC | CASSHPAEGARYGYTF
TRBJ1-1 | many | TRBV29-1 | TRBD1 | TGCAGCGTTAATACAGGGGGCGTAAACACTGAAGCTTTCTTT | CSVNTGGVNTEAFF
TRBJ2-5 | NA | TRBV5-1 | TRBD1 | TGCGCCAGCAGCCTAAGGACAGGGGGTTTTGGGGACCAAGAGACCCAGTACTTC | CASSLRTGGFGDQETQYF
TRBJ1-4 | NA | TRBV5-1 | TRBD1 | TGCGCCAGCAGCTCAGGACAGGGAGCAACTAATGAAAAACTGTTTTTT | CASSSGQGATNEKLFF
TRBJ2-5 | few | TRBV11-2 | NA | TGTGCCAGCAGCAAGGAAAGGGAGACCCAGTACTTC | CASSKERETQYF
TRBJ2-1 | NA | TRBV5-4 | NA | TGTGCCAGCAGCTTGGCCGGGGTTTGGGGGCTAGCGGACTACAATGAGCAGTTCTTC | CASSLAGVWGLADYNEQFF
TRBJ2-2 | few | TRBV5-1 | TRBD2 | TGCGCCAGCAGCTTGGGCACTAGCGGGTTTCCCGGGGAGCTGTTTTTT | CASSLGTSGFPGELFF
TRBJ2-3 | few | TRBV20-1 | NA | TGCAGTGCTAGAGAACCCCGGGGGCTTCCTAGCACAGATACGCAGTATTTT | CSAREPRGLPSTDTQYF